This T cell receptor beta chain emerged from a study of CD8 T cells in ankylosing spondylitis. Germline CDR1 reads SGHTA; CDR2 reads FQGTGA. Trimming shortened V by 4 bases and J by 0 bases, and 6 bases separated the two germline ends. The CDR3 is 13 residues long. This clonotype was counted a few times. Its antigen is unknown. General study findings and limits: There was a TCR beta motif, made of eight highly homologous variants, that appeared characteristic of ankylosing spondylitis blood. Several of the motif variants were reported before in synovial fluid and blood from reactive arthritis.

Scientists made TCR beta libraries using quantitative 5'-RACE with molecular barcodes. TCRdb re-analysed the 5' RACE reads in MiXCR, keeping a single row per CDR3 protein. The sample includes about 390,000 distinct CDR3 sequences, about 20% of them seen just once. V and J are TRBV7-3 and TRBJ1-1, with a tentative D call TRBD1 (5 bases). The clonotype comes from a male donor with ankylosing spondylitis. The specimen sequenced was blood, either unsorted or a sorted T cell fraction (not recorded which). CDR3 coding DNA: TGTGCCAGCAGCTGGACAATGAACACTGAAGCTTTCTTT. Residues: CASSWTMNTEAFF.